The 28 T cell receptor beta chains below come from one sample, sequenced in a study of somatic mutations in cytotoxic T cells in rheumatoid arthritis. The protocol was immunoSEQ multiplex PCR, while the TCRdb copy is restricted to in-frame clones and leaves out a portion. This sample has 9,500 to 13,000 clones; 55% to 75% occur once, and the top ten carry approximately 40%. The sequencing input was CD8+ T cells sorted from blood. The source is an adult with rheumatoid arthritis.

The rearrangement joins TRBV30 to TRBJ2-7, with D tentatively TRBD1 (6 bases). V was trimmed by 3 bases and J by 6 bases, leaving 15 bases between them. Germline CDR1 and CDR2: GTSNPN and SVGIG (reference sequence). CDR3 size: 13 residues. The DNA for the CDR3 is TGTGCCTGGAGGGCCGGGACATATTCCGAGCAGTACTTC. It codes for CAWRAGTYSEQYF.

The chain recombines TRBV5-1 with TRBJ1-1, with D unresolved. The germline V gene encodes CDR1 SGHRS and CDR2 YFSETQ. The V end was cut by 1 base, the J end by 0 bases, with 10 bases between. The CDR3 extends over 15 amino acids. The CDR3 DNA reads as TGCGCCAGCAGCTTGTTTTACAGTGTGAACACTGAAGCTTTCTTT. As protein: CASSLFYSVNTEAFF.

This chain joins TRBV29-1 and TRBJ1-2, with D unresolved. The length of the CDR3 is 8 residues. Germline CDR1 reads SQVTM; CDR2 reads ANQGSEA. V dropped 3 bases and J dropped 14 bases, with 7 bases sitting between them. CDR3 amino acids: CSVDTETF. CDR3 bases: TGCAGCGTTGATACAGAAACCTTC.

The rearrangement links TRBV29-1 to TRBJ2-5; D is undetermined. The DNA end is more similar to TRBJ2-7, so the J call may be wrong. Per the germline V gene, CDR1 is SQVTM and CDR2 is ANQGSEA. The CDR3 covers 13 residues. The CDR3 loop is CSVGQGPTYEQYF. The CDR3 DNA reads as TGCAGCGTTGGCCAAGGACCCACCTACGAGCAGTACTTC.

This clone was detected only once. The genes are TRBV4-3 and TRBJ2-3; 12 bases match TRBD2. Unmatched junction bases numbered 1, after V lost 1 base and J lost 2 bases. This CDR3 contains 16 residues. The germline V gene has CDR1 LGHNA and CDR2 YSLEER. CDR3 in DNA: TGCGCCAGCAGCCAAGGACTAGCGGGGGTCACAGATACGCAGTATTTT. Amino acids: CASSQGLAGVTDTQYF.

This chain links TRBV20-1 with TRBJ2-7, with D perhaps TRBD1 or TRBD2 (5 bases each). This CDR3 comprises 11 residues. V was pared by 4 bases and J by 6 bases, with 10 bases between. CDR1 and CDR2 (germline): DFQATT, SNEGSKA (reference sequence). Here the CDR3 reads CSATLGVEQYF. For the CDR3, the DNA is TGCAGTGCTACTTTGGGGGTCGAGCAGTACTTC.

The chain combines TRBV9 with TRBJ2-2; D is perhaps TRBD2 (5 bases). This CDR3 contains 15 residues. Germline V CDR1 and CDR2: SGDLS, YYNGEE. The ends were cut back, 3 bases at V and 0 bases at J, with 9 bases in the middle. DNA of the CDR3: TGTGCCAGCAGCGAGAGGGCCCCGAACACCGGGGAGCTGTTTTTT. Protein: CASSERAPNTGELFF.

This clone was seen a few times. The chain has TRBV7-9 and TRBJ1-1; D unresolved. This CDR3 is 12 amino acids long. Trimming removed 5 bases at V and 7 bases at J, with 11 bases between. Germline CDR1 SEHNR, CDR2 FQNEAQ (reference sequence). CDR3 DNA sequence: TGTGCCAGCAGCATGGGAGGGAATGAAGCTTTCTTT. It yields the protein CASSMGGNEAFF.

The rearrangement links TRBV12-5 to TRBJ2-5; TRBD1 matches at 9 bases. The CDR3 totals 16 residues. Losses at the gene ends were 1 base for V and 1 base for J; bases not matched to a gene: 4. The V gene's germline CDR1 is LGHNT and CDR2 FRNRAP. The CDR3 sequence: CASGLGAGQGQETQYF. The CDR3 DNA is TGTGCTAGTGGTTTGGGAGCGGGACAGGGCCAAGAGACCCAGTACTTC.

The chain links TRBV11-2 to TRBJ1-1, with D tentatively TRBD1 (5 bases). The V gene lost 5 bases and the J gene lost 1 base, with 14 bases spanning the gap. The germline gives CDR1 SGHAT, CDR2 FQNNGV. The CDR3 extends over 15 amino acids. The chain's CDR3 is CASSPNQGANTEAFF. The CDR3 DNA sequence: TGTGCCAGCAGCCCAAACCAGGGTGCGAACACTGAAGCTTTCTTT.

This clone was observed a handful of times. V gene TRBV5-1 combines with J gene TRBJ2-7; the match to TRBD1 covers 10 bases. This CDR3 contains 14 residues. The germline gives CDR1 SGHRS, CDR2 YFSETQ. Unmatched junction bases numbered 3, after V lost 3 bases and J lost 3 bases. CDR3 DNA: TGCGCCAGCAGCTCCGGGACAGGGGACTACGAGCAGTACTTC. Protein: CASSSGTGDYEQYF.

Comment on this clone: Other DNA sequences of this sample code for an identical CDR3. The rearrangement uses TRBV14 and TRBJ2-3; D is perhaps TRBD1 (5 bases). This CDR3 comprises 13 residues. V lost 0 bases, J lost 14 bases, and 15 bases lay in between. Germline V gene sequence: CDR1 SGHDN, CDR2 FVKESK. Written as DNA, the CDR3 is TGTGCCAGCAGCCAAGATAATAGGGGTGCAGTGTATTTT. As protein: CASSQDNRGAVYF.

V gene TRBV4-1 combines with J gene TRBJ1-2; the D is unclear. Per the germline V gene, CDR1 is MGHRA and CDR2 is YSYEKL. Trimming left V 2 bases short and J 5 bases short, with 15 bases between. The CDR3 consists of 15 residues. CDR3 in DNA: TGCGCCAGCAGCCAATGGACGGGTGCGGCATATGGCTACACCTTC. As protein: CASSQWTGAAYGYTF.

The chain carries TRBV7-8 and TRBJ2-5; TRBD1 matches 7 bases. Trimming cost V 2 bases and J 5 bases; bases outside gene matches: 2. CDR3 length: 13 residues. The germline CDR1 and CDR2 sequences are SGHVS and FQNEAQ. CDR3 protein: CASSLRQGETQYF. The DNA for the CDR3 is TGTGCCAGCAGCTTAAGACAGGGCGAGACCCAGTACTTC.

The chain uses TRBV30 and TRBJ1-2; TRBD1 agrees at 9 bases. CDR1 and CDR2 (germline): GTSNPN, SVGIG (reference sequence). This CDR3 is 14 amino acids long. V lost 3 bases, J lost 2 bases, and 4 bases stayed unmatched. The CDR3 DNA is TGTGCCTGGAGGGGGACAGGGCGCAACTATGGCTACACCTTC. Protein: CAWRGTGRNYGYTF.

This chain connects TRBV15 to TRBJ2-7, with 9 nucleotides matching TRBD1. The V and J ends lost 5 bases and 3 bases, in that order; junction bases with no gene match: 14. The CDR3 runs 17 residues. Germline CDR1 is LNHNV and CDR2 is YYDKDF (reference sequence). CDR3 bases: TGTGCCACCAGCGACCGTCTCGTCGGGACAGGGAACTACGAGCAGTACTTC. Translated: CATSDRLVGTGNYEQYF.

The V and J genes are TRBV19 and TRBJ1-1, with a tentative D call TRBD1 (5 bases). V lost 3 bases and J lost 2, with 13 bases in between. This CDR3 is built from 15 residues. In germline, CDR1 is LNHDA, CDR2 SQIVND (reference sequence). The CDR3 protein is CASSISDRPNTEAFF. The CDR3 nucleotides read TGTGCCAGTAGTATTTCCGACAGACCCAACACTGAAGCTTTCTTT. Together with reference TRBV19 and TRBJ1-1, the CDR3 gives the full variable domain: DGGITQSPKYLFRKEGQNVTLSCEQNLNHDAMYWYRQDPGQGLRLIYYSQIVNDFQKGDIAEGYSVSREKKESFPLTVTSAQKNPTAFYLCASSISDRPNTEAFFGQGTRLTVV.

This clone was counted a few times. The chain uses TRBV7-9 and TRBJ2-1; D call uncertain. CDR3 length: 17 amino acids. Germline CDR1 is SEHNR and CDR2 is FQNEAQ (reference sequence). Trimming left V 1 base short and J 0 bases short, with 13 bases between. The CDR3 DNA sequence: TGTGCCAGCAGCTTAGAAGGGCTCCGGAGCTCCTACAATGAGCAGTTCTTC. The encoded protein is CASSLEGLRSSYNEQFF.

This chain links TRBV6-6 with TRBJ1-1; no firm D call. Between the trimmed V and J ends, which lost 7 bases and 8 bases, there was a span of 8 bases. CDR1 is MNHNY and CDR2 is SVGAGI in the germline V gene (reference sequence). The CDR3 length is 10 residues. CDR3 sequence reads: CASNDKEAFF. DNA for the CDR3: TGTGCCAGCAATGACAAGGAAGCTTTCTTT.

This chain connects TRBV4-1 to TRBJ1-1, with TRBD1 identical over 9 bases. V dropped 1 base and J dropped 1; count of bases not matched to a gene: 1. CDR1 MGHRA and CDR2 YSYEKL come from the germline V gene. The CDR3 sequence is 15 residues long. CDR3 protein: CASSQGGQGNTEAFF. In nucleotides, the CDR3 is TGCGCCAGCAGCCAAGGGGGACAGGGGAACACTGAAGCTTTCTTT.

A few counts support this clone. The chain joins TRBV30 to TRBJ1-5, with TRBD1 identical over 9 bases. The germline V gene has CDR1 GTSNPN and CDR2 SVGIG (reference sequence). The CDR3 totals 14 residues. Trimming at V came to 7 bases and at J to 4 bases, leaving 8 bases not matched to a gene. CDR3 DNA sequence: TGTGCCTACACGGACAGGGGTCCGAATCAGCCCCAGCATTTT. Protein sequence: CAYTDRGPNQPQHF. The entire variable domain, with the rest obtained from reference TRBV30 and TRBJ1-5, is as follows: SQTIHQWPATLVQPVGSPLSLECTVEGTSNPNLYWYRQAAGRGLQLLFYSVGIGQISSEVPQNLSASRPQDRQFILSSKKLLLSDSGFYLCAYTDRGPNQPQHFGDGTRLSIL.

The chain is built from TRBV5-4 and TRBJ1-1; D is ambiguous. The CDR3 has 13 residues. V gave up 4 bases and J gave up 2 bases, with 9 bases separating them. Germline V CDR1 and CDR2: SGHNT, YYREEE (reference sequence). This CDR3 is CASSPLVNTEAFF. Written as DNA, the CDR3 is TGTGCCAGCAGCCCTTTGGTTAACACTGAAGCTTTCTTT.

This clone is medium-sized in the sample. The V gene is TRBV6-6, the J gene TRBJ2-7; D call uncertain. Germline CDR1 reads MNHNY; CDR2 reads SVGAGI (reference sequence). Trimming took 0 bases from V and 3 from J, leaving 6 bases between them. CDR3 length: 13 amino acids. CDR3 protein: CASSYSNRYEQYF. CDR3 sequence (DNA): TGTGCCAGCAGTTACTCGAACCGCTACGAGCAGTACTTC.

This clone was counted between two and nine times. In DNA, the CDR3 is TGTGCCAGCAGTGTTCAGGGGGATTCACCCCTCCACTTT. Translated: CASSVQGDSPLHF. This sequence joins TRBV25-1 and TRBJ1-6; TRBD1 matches at 7 bases. The CDR3 has 13 residues. V was clipped by 4 bases and J by 8 bases; unmatched bases: 2. Germline V CDR1 and CDR2: MGHDK, SYGVNS.

The chain joins TRBV27 to TRBJ2-1; TRBD1 or TRBD2 may be the D gene (6 bases each). This CDR3 is built from 15 residues. The V end lost 3 bases, the J end lost 3 bases, and 12 bases lay between the germline ends. Germline CDR1 MNHEY, CDR2 SMNVEV (reference sequence). The CDR3 DNA reads as TGTGCCAGCAGTTTCTCGGGGGCGTACTACAATGAGCAGTTCTTC. Translated: CASSFSGAYYNEQFF.

The CDR3 DNA sequence: TGTGCCAGTAGTATACGTCAGGGGAACACTGAAGCTTTCTTT. Translation: CASSIRQGNTEAFF. J is TRBJ1-1 and V is TRBV19, with D possibly matching TRBD1 (5 bases). The CDR3 extends over 14 amino acids. The germline V and J ends were trimmed by 2 bases and 1 base, with 8 bases remaining between them. The germline CDR1 and CDR2 sequences are LNHDA and SQIVND (reference sequence).

Worth noting for this clone: An end of the junction differs from the germline gene, which may be a read error. Written as DNA, the CDR3 is TGCGCCAGCAGCCAAGCGCACATTCCGGGATCGAGTACCATTTTT. Protein: CASSQAHIPGSSTIF. V usage is TRBV4-3 and J usage is TRBJ1-4; no definite D call. CDR1 LGHNA and CDR2 YSLEER come from the germline V gene. This CDR3 has 15 amino acids.

CDR3 in amino acids: CASNDGYGYTF. The DNA for the CDR3 is TGTGCCAGCAACGATGGGTATGGCTACACCTTC. This chain joins TRBV6-6 and TRBJ1-2; D is uncertain. Germline V gene sequence: CDR1 MNHNY, CDR2 SVGAGI (reference sequence). The CDR3 spans 11 residues. Trimming removed 7 bases at V and 5 bases at J, with 8 bases between.